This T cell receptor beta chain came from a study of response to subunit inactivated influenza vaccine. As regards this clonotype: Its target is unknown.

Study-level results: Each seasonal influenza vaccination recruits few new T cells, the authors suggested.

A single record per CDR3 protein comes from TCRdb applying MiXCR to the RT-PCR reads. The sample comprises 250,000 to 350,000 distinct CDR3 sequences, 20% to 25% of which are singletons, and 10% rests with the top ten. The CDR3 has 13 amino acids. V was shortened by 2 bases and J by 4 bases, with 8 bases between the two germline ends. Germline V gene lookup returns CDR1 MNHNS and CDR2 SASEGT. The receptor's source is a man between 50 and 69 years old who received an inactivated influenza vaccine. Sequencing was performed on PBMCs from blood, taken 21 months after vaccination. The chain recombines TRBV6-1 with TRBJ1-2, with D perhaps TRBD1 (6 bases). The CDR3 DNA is TGTGCCAGCAGTGAAACGACAGGCTATGGCTACACCTTC. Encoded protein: CASSETTGYGYTF.